Sequencing of this T cell receptor beta chain was carried out in a study of T-cell reconstitution after alpha-beta-depleted transplantation in children. Preparation of the TCRbeta library was carried out with unique molecular identifiers. TCRdb called the PCR reads again in MiXCR, with one record for every CDR3 protein. The repertoire holds fewer than 1 million distinct CDR3 sequences, about 15% seen once, with about 4.6% in the top ten. Overall study findings and caveats: Several hundred expanded graft clones reportedly were the source of alpha-beta T cells about two months after transplant.

Points on this clonotype: Its matching antigen is unknown.

V lost 7 bases and J lost 5, with 9 bases in between. The CDR3 is 12 amino acids. Germline loops: CDR1 MNHNS, CDR2 SASEGT. The material was PBMCs, mostly from graft donor cells, obtained 360 days after TCRalphabeta/CD19-depleted stem cell transplant. This sequence joins TRBV6-1 and TRBJ2-1; D call uncertain. This clonotype originated in a male patient aged 5 to 17 who had a stem cell transplant for acute lymphoblastic leukemia, so the T cells may come from the graft donor. As DNA, the CDR3 is TGTGCCAGCAACGGACCCCACAATGAGCAGTTCTTC. Its protein is CASNGPHNEQFF.